Listed here are 12 T cell receptor beta chains from one sample, sequenced in a study of technical replicates of blood from several donors. Sequencing used immunoSEQ multiplex PCR; TCRdb keeps in-frame clones, though not all of them. The sample yields under 50,000 clones, approximately 96% seen once. Sequencing used T cells isolated from PBMCs. The receptors were gathered from a human donor in good health.

This clone was found once. The J gene is TRBJ2-3, the V gene TRBV9; D might be TRBD2 (6 bases). V was clipped by 4 bases and J by 5 bases, with 11 bases between them. The germline V gene has CDR1 SGDLS and CDR2 YYNGEE. The CDR3 sequence is 13 residues long. The CDR3 reads CASSPWGLDTQYF. In nucleotides, the CDR3 is TGTGCCAGCAGCCCCTGGGGACTAGATACGCAGTATTTT.

The rearrangement links TRBV30 to TRBJ1-1, with D possibly being TRBD1 (5 bases). Germline CDR1 GTSNPN, CDR2 SVGIG (reference sequence). Trimming took off 3 bases at V and 2 bases at J, with 13 bases between the two ends. CDR3 length equals 14 residues. In nucleotides, the CDR3 is TGTGCCTGGAGCCCCAGGGATTTAAACACTGAAGCTTTCTTT. It encodes CAWSPRDLNTEAFF.

This clone was seen a single time. V usage is TRBV29-1 and J usage is TRBJ2-7, with D possibly being TRBD2 (6 bases). V dropped 7 bases and J dropped 2 bases, with 9 bases sitting between them. The CDR3 extends over 11 amino acids. CDR1 and CDR2 (germline): SQVTM, ANQGSEA. DNA for the CDR3: TGCAGCGCGGGGGAGACCTACGAGCAGTACTTC. The encoded protein is CSAGETYEQYF.

J is TRBJ1-1 and V is TRBV10-3; the D gene is possibly TRBD1 (6 bases). Trimming left V 9 bases short and J 1 base short, with 12 bases between. Germline V gives CDR1 ENHRY, CDR2 SYGVKD. The length of the CDR3 is 13 residues. CDR3 nucleotides: TGTGCCATTCGACAGGAGGCGAACACTGAAGCTTTCTTT. Amino acid sequence: CAIRQEANTEAFF.

In this sample, this clone turned up once. J is TRBJ1-5 and V is TRBV30; D remains ambiguous. CDR3 length: 13 amino acids. Germline CDR1 reads GTSNPN; CDR2 reads SVGIG (reference sequence). V gave up 8 bases and J gave up 4 bases, with 15 bases separating them. The CDR3 loop is CAMSGSGNQPQHF. CDR3 nucleotide sequence: TGTGCCATGTCAGGTTCTGGGAATCAGCCCCAGCATTTT.

The chain couples TRBV2 to TRBJ2-3; 7 nucleotides align to TRBD1. The CDR3 runs to 15 residues. CDR1 and CDR2 from the germline V gene are SNHLY and FYNNEI. The junction had 6 bases not matched to a gene; V was cut back by 5 bases and J by 1 base. CDR3: CASSLGQWGTDTQYF. CDR3 bases: TGTGCCAGCAGTTTGGGACAGTGGGGCACAGATACGCAGTATTTT.

The count of this clone is one. The chain uses TRBV25-1 and TRBJ2-7; 10 nucleotides line up with TRBD1. This CDR3 has 13 residues. CDR1 and CDR2 from the germline V gene are MGHDK and SYGVNS. Germline trimming cut 5 bases from V and 6 bases from J; bases unmatched to any gene: 4. The CDR3 loop reads CASSIRTGGEQYF. The CDR3 nucleotides read TGTGCCAGCAGTATCCGGACAGGGGGCGAGCAGTACTTC.

The chain carries TRBV6-5 and TRBJ2-3; the D gene is possibly TRBD1 (6 bases). Germline V gives CDR1 MNHEY, CDR2 SVGAGI. This CDR3 is 15 amino acids long. The V gene lost 6 bases and the J gene lost 0 bases, with 13 bases spanning the gap. In DNA form, the CDR3 reads TGTGCCAGCAGCTTCAGGGGCCCTAGCACAGATACGCAGTATTTT. It translates to CASSFRGPSTDTQYF.

The chain combines TRBV19 with TRBJ2-7; D is unclear. From germline, CDR1 is LNHDA and CDR2 SQIVND (reference sequence). This CDR3 is 13 amino acids long. V dropped 5 bases and J dropped 0 bases, with 8 bases sitting between them. CDR3 sequence: CASSLGPSYEQYF. CDR3 nucleotide sequence: TGTGCCAGTAGTTTAGGGCCCTCCTACGAGCAGTACTTC.

V gene TRBV5-1 combines with J gene TRBJ2-7, with a weak D call TRBD1 (5 bases). The CDR3 is 16 amino acids. V was trimmed by 1 base and J by 0 bases, leaving 14 bases between them. CDR1 and CDR2 (germline): SGHRS, YFSETQ. CDR3 amino acids: CASSLLAGISSYEQYF. The CDR3, as DNA: TGCGCCAGCAGCTTGTTGGCAGGGATCAGCTCCTACGAGCAGTACTTC.

The genes are TRBV9 and TRBJ2-7, with 7 bases fitting TRBD2. Per the germline V gene, CDR1 is SGDLS and CDR2 is YYNGEE. This CDR3 has 15 residues. Unmatched junction bases numbered 13, after V lost 4 bases and J lost 6 bases. CDR3 DNA: TGTGCCAGCAGCCCCTCCGGGGAGGGGCCCCCCGAGCAGTACTTC. Translating gives CASSPSGEGPPEQYF.

The CDR3 DNA sequence: TGTGCCAGCAGTGTTAGAGGTTCAGAAGATACGCAGTATTTT. Amino acid sequence: CASSVRGSEDTQYF. V is TRBV28 and J is TRBJ2-3; unclear D gene. Germline assignment: CDR1 MDHEN and CDR2 SYDVKM. The V end lost 5 bases, the J end lost 5 bases, and 14 bases lay between the germline ends. This CDR3 contains 14 residues.